This T cell receptor (beta chain) was observed in a study of OX40 agonist ivuxolimab in advanced cancers. V lost 4 bases and J 5 bases, leaving 14 bases between the germline ends. The CDR3 spans 15 residues. Germline-derived CDR1 and CDR2 are MGHDK and SYGVNS. Some clones are missing from TCRdb's copy, which holds only in-frame ones; the method was immunoSEQ multiplex PCR. The top ten clones hold 11% of a sample with about 73,000 clones, approximately 90% of them seen once. Sequencing was performed on CD4+ or CD8+ T cells sorted from blood, taken in a trial of the OX40 agonist ivuxolimab. The chain carries TRBV25-1 and TRBJ2-2, with D hard to call. This TCR was sampled from an adult with an advanced solid tumor such as melanoma, head and neck, liver or kidney cancer. CDR3 sequence: CASSVISEVTGELFF. The CDR3 nucleotides are TGTGCCAGCAGTGTTATAAGTGAGGTGACCGGGGAGCTGTTTTTT.